The next 13 T cell receptor beta chains were all read from a single sample in a study of beta chain features in type 1 diabetes. What was sequenced were expressed TCRB transcripts, since all of the isolated RNA had been reverse transcribed. This table comes from immunoSEQ multiplex PCR, and its TCRdb copy is limited to in-frame clones, with some not included. The sample lists some 220,000 clones, approximately 10% occurring once. Sequenced input: central memory CD4+ T cells from blood. The origin of the receptors is a man aged 18 to 35 in good health.

This clone appeared many times. V and J are TRBV7-9 and TRBJ1-1, with D possibly being TRBD1 (5 bases). The length of the CDR3 is 14 residues. Germline CDR1 reads SEHNR; CDR2 reads FQNEAQ (reference sequence). V dropped 2 bases and J dropped 6 bases, with 13 bases sitting between them. The chain's CDR3 is CASSLIFAGAEAFF. CDR3 DNA: TGTGCCAGCAGCTTAATTTTTGCGGGGGCTGAAGCTTTCTTT.

The J gene is TRBJ2-3, the V gene TRBV11-2, with D possibly being TRBD2 (6 bases). Looked up from germline, CDR1 is SGHAT and CDR2 is FQNNGV. The CDR3 is 17 residues long. With 2 bases removed from V and 0 bases from J, the gap between germline ends came to 15 bases. The DNA for the CDR3 is TGTGCCAGCAGCTTACTGGCGGGAAGCCCCAGCACAGATACGCAGTATTTT. Residues: CASSLLAGSPSTDTQYF. Filled out from reference TRBV11-2 and TRBJ2-3, the complete variable domain reads EAGVAQSPRYKIIEKRQSVAFWCNPISGHATLYWYQQILGQGPKLLIQFQNNGVVDDSQLPKDRFSAERLKGVDSTLKIQPAKLEDSAVYLCASSLLAGSPSTDTQYFGPGTRLTVL.

This clone has more than one count but fewer than ten. This rearrangement joins TRBV15 to TRBJ2-5; D is perhaps TRBD1 (6 bases). Germline CDR1 reads LNHNV; CDR2 reads YYDKDF (reference sequence). This CDR3 is 15 amino acids long. V lost 2 bases, J lost 0 bases, and 10 bases lay in between. CDR3 loop: CATSRYDRNQETQYF. The CDR3 DNA is TGTGCCACCAGCAGATACGACAGGAACCAAGAGACCCAGTACTTC. The variable domain in full, completed from reference TRBV15 and TRBJ2-5, reads DAMVIQNPRYQVTQFGKPVTLSCSQTLNHNVMYWYQQKSSQAPKLLFHYYDKDFNNEADTPDNFQSRRPNTSFCFLDIRSPGLGDTAMYLCATSRYDRNQETQYFGPGTRLLVL.

This clone has only a few counts. The gene calls are TRBV10-3 and TRBJ1-5; D not certain. CDR3 length: 14 amino acids. Germline V gives CDR1 ENHRY, CDR2 SYGVKD. V lost 3 bases and J 5 bases, leaving 11 bases between the germline ends. The CDR3 sequence: CAISESGEYQPQHF. The CDR3 nucleotides are TGTGCCATCAGTGAAAGTGGAGAGTATCAGCCCCAGCATTTT.

This clone was counted only a few times. This chain links TRBV7-9 with TRBJ2-1; 9 bases align to TRBD2. CDR1 is SEHNR and CDR2 is FQNEAQ in the germline V gene (reference sequence). The CDR3 extends over 17 amino acids. Trimming took 8 bases from V and 14 from J; bases not matched to a gene: 25. CDR3 amino acids: CASPQAEKEAGGTLEFF. The CDR3 DNA reads TGTGCCAGCCCCCAGGCGGAAAAGGAGGCGGGGGGGACCCTAGAGTTCTTC.

This clone was seen at least ten times. V and J are TRBV30 and TRBJ2-7; 10 bases are a match to TRBD2. This CDR3 comprises 12 residues. V lost 4 bases to trimming and J lost 5 bases; unmatched junction nucleotides: 2. Germline CDR1 is GTSNPN and CDR2 is SVGIG (reference sequence). CDR3 sequence: CAWTSGSHEQYF. The CDR3 DNA reads TGTGCCTGGACTAGCGGGAGCCACGAGCAGTACTTC.

The chain uses TRBV18 and TRBJ1-5; perhaps TRBD1 as D (5 bases). Germline V gene sequence: CDR1 KGHSH, CDR2 LQKENI. The CDR3 length is 15 residues. V gave up 2 bases and J gave up 5 bases, with 13 bases separating them. The CDR3 DNA reads TGTGCCAGCTCACCAAAGGTCGGGGCTTATCAGCCCCAGCATTTT. Translated: CASSPKVGAYQPQHF. Combining the CDR3 with reference TRBV18 and TRBJ1-5 gives the whole variable domain NAGVMQNPRHLVRRRGQEARLRCSPMKGHSHVYWYRQLPEEGLKFMVYLQKENIIDESGMPKERFSAEFPKEGPSILRIQQVVRGDSAAYFCASSPKVGAYQPQHFGDGTRLSIL.

This clone has only a few counts. V usage is TRBV6-5 and J usage is TRBJ2-2; 9 bases are shared with TRBD1. This CDR3 contains 15 residues. Germline CDR1 MNHEY, CDR2 SVGAGI. Losses at the gene ends were 5 bases for V and 4 bases for J; bases not matched to a gene: 5. The CDR3, as DNA: TGTGCCAGCAGTAGGACAGGGGCCAGCACCGGGGAGCTGTTTTTT. Its translation is CASSRTGASTGELFF.

Only a few counts were recorded for this clone. The chain carries TRBV4-1 and TRBJ2-7, with 14 bases that match TRBD2. V shed 6 bases, J shed 6 bases, and the junction held 10 bases outside the gene matches. There are 16 residues in the CDR3. The V gene's germline CDR1 is MGHRA and CDR2 YSYEKL. DNA of the CDR3: TGCGCCAGCAGTCGTGCTAGGGGACTAGCGGGAGCCGAGCAGTACTTC. Protein product: CASSRARGLAGAEQYF.

V and J are TRBV18 and TRBJ1-4; D perhaps matches TRBD1 (6 bases). The CDR3 totals 13 residues. The germline gives CDR1 KGHSH, CDR2 LQKENI. With 4 bases removed from V and 8 bases from J, the gap between germline ends came to 11 bases. The CDR3 protein is CASSRDKREKLFF. CDR3 bases: TGTGCCAGCTCACGGGACAAACGAGAAAAACTGTTTTTT. The full variable domain, completed using reference TRBV18 and TRBJ1-4, is NAGVMQNPRHLVRRRGQEARLRCSPMKGHSHVYWYRQLPEEGLKFMVYLQKENIIDESGMPKERFSAEFPKEGPSILRIQQVVRGDSAAYFCASSRDKREKLFFGSGTQLSVL.

Only a few counts were recorded for this clone. The V and J genes are TRBV5-1 and TRBJ2-2, with D hard to call. There are 16 residues in the CDR3. Germline loops: CDR1 SGHRS, CDR2 YFSETQ. V was shortened by 0 bases and J by 0 bases, with 9 bases between the two germline ends. As DNA, the CDR3 is TGCGCCAGCAGCTTGGCGAGCACCTCGAACACCGGGGAGCTGTTTTTT. Residues: CASSLASTSNTGELFF.

This chain links TRBV7-2 with TRBJ2-1; no clear D. Germline-derived CDR1 and CDR2 are SGHTA and FQGNSA. Trimming took 5 bases from V and 2 from J, leaving 10 bases between them. This CDR3 contains 14 residues. CDR3 region: CASSPGRAYNEQFF. The CDR3 DNA is TGTGCCAGCAGCCCAGGTAGGGCCTACAATGAGCAGTTCTTC.

The table lists this clone with a few counts. The rearrangement uses TRBV4-3 and TRBJ1-4, with no clear D. CDR3 length equals 15 residues. Germline values: CDR1 LGHNA, CDR2 YSLEER. V was pared by 1 base and J by 5 bases, with 11 bases between. The CDR3 spells CASSQVAALNEKLFF. The CDR3 nucleotides are TGCGCCAGCAGCCAAGTAGCTGCTCTAAATGAAAAACTGTTTTTT.